These 5 T cell receptor beta chains came from one sample sequenced in a study of T cells in Graves' hyperthyroidism and ophthalmopathy (dated by TCRdb to the late 2010s). To prepare the library, multiplex PCR was applied. The listed sequencing device is Illumina HiSeq 2000. The TCR beta CDR3 regions were amplified from RNA transcripts. A first-round RT-PCR of the TCR CDR3 used the HTBI primer set with the Qiagen OneStep RT-PCR kit. The public sequencing data were trimmed at Q25 with fastp and processed into clonotypes with MiXCR by TCRdb, which kept only in-frame beta chains. Every distinct CDR3 protein forms one entry, paired with its most common genes and DNA. This sample gives 560,000 or so distinct CDR3 sequences in total; just over 45% of them show up just once. The leading ten clones occupy just under 8.5% of the sample. The specimen was peripheral blood or thyroid tissue (not recorded which). These receptors originate from a woman aged 18 to 35 with Graves' hyperthyroidism. Donor details come from another sample of the same person, matched by shared clones.

This clonotype came up once. A much larger clone lies a single base off, so this may be a read error. The CDR3 nucleotides are TGTGCCAGCAGCGCGGACAGGGATAACATTGAAGCTTTCTTT. This sequence encodes CASSADRDNIEAFF. The chain joins TRBV25-1 to TRBJ1-1, with TRBD1 matching over 8 bases. CDR1 MGHDK and CDR2 SYGVNS come from the germline V gene. The CDR3 is 14 residues long. The full variable domain, in which reference TRBV25-1 and TRBJ1-1 provide the parts outside the CDR3, is EADIYQTPRYLVIGTGKKITLECSQTMGHDKMYWYQQDPGMELHLIHYSYGVNSTEKGDLSSESTVSRIRTEHFPLTLESARPSHTSQYLCASSADRDNIEAFFGQGTRLTVV.

The rearrangement joins TRBV7-2 to TRBJ2-7; weak D call: TRBD2 (6 bases). The CDR3 loop spans 14 amino acids. The germline V gene encodes CDR1 SGHTA and CDR2 FQGNSA. The V and J ends lost 3 bases and 6 bases respectively, with 15 bases between them. The CDR3 spells CASSFPGDQGEQYF. The DNA for the CDR3 is TGTGCCAGCAGCTTTCCGGGGGACCAGGGCGAGCAGTACTTC.

This clonotype was found a few times. V gene TRBV7-8 combines with J gene TRBJ1-5, with 8 bases lining up with TRBD1. Looked up from germline, CDR1 is SGHVS and CDR2 is FQNEAQ. Trimming at V came to 7 bases and at J to 4 bases, leaving 9 bases not matched to a gene. This CDR3 has 15 amino acids. The CDR3, as DNA: TGTGCCAGCATCCCCCGGACAGGGTCAAATCAGCCCCAGCATTTT. It specifies CASIPRTGSNQPQHF. Full variable domain (rest looked up from reference TRBV7-8 and TRBJ1-5): GAGVSQSPRYKVAKRGQDVALRCDPISGHVSLFWYQQALGQGPEFLTYFQNEAQLDKSGLPSDRFFAERPEGSVSTLKIQRTQQEDSAVYLCASIPRTGSNQPQHFGDGTRLSIL.

The chain carries TRBV7-2 and TRBJ1-6; D is undetermined. Germline V gene data show CDR1 as SGHTA and CDR2 as FQGNSA. Trimming pared 6 bases from V and 2 bases from J, leaving 11 bases between. This CDR3 comprises 15 residues. The DNA of the CDR3 is TGTGCCAGCAGTTCACCGGAGACCTATAATTCACCCCTCCACTTT. This gives the protein CASSSPETYNSPLHF.

This clonotype was detected ten times or more. This chain connects TRBV19 to TRBJ1-2, with D hard to call. V lost 5 bases to trimming and J lost 5 bases, with 9 bases between them. From germline, CDR1 is LNHDA and CDR2 SQIVND (reference sequence). This CDR3 has 12 amino acids. The CDR3 loop reads CASSREEYGYTF. The CDR3 coding sequence is TGTGCCAGTAGTCGGGAAGAATATGGCTACACCTTC.